The 13 T cell receptor beta chains below were found in one sample sequenced in a study of OX40 agonist ivuxolimab in advanced cancers. Sequencing was performed with immunoSEQ multiplex PCR; in TCRdb, only in-frame clones are kept and a portion is missing. The table lists tens of thousands of clones, more than 70% of them singletons, with under 0.7% in the top ten. This sample comprised CD4+ or CD8+ T cells sorted from blood, obtained in a trial of the OX40 agonist ivuxolimab. The source is an adult with an advanced solid tumor such as melanoma, head and neck, liver or kidney cancer.

The gene calls are TRBV10-3 and TRBJ1-3; D gene ambiguous. The germline V gene has CDR1 ENHRY and CDR2 SYGVKD. CDR3 length: 17 residues. The V end lost 3 bases, the J end lost 0 bases, and 15 bases lay between the germline ends. CDR3 sequence reads: CAISEDGQDFSGNTIYF. The CDR3 DNA sequence: TGTGCCATCAGTGAAGATGGTCAGGACTTCTCTGGAAACACCATATATTTT.

V and J are TRBV5-4 and TRBJ2-5; 12 nucleotides align to TRBD2. This CDR3 spans 14 amino acids. Germline V gene lookup returns CDR1 SGHNT and CDR2 YYREEE (reference sequence). Germline trimming cut 4 bases from V and 4 bases from J; bases unmatched to any gene: 2. CDR3 DNA: TGTGCCAGCAGCCCGGGACTAGCGGGAGAGACCCAGTACTTC. It translates to CASSPGLAGETQYF.

The V call is TRBV6-6, the J call TRBJ2-2; maybe TRBD2 (5 bases). The CDR3 is 14 amino acids. Germline CDR1 and CDR2: MNHNY and SVGAGI (reference sequence). Trimming stripped 6 bases from V and 1 base from J, with 9 bases between. The CDR3 loop reads CASRRAGNTGELFF. The DNA for the CDR3 is TGTGCCAGCAGGAGGGCGGGGAACACCGGGGAGCTGTTTTTT.

V is TRBV7-2 and J is TRBJ2-1, with D perhaps matching TRBD2 (6 bases). Between the trimmed V and J ends, which lost 5 bases and 7 bases, there was a span of 24 bases. Germline lookup yields CDR1 SGHTA and CDR2 FQGNSA. This CDR3 has 17 residues. Written as DNA, the CDR3 is TGTGCCAGCAGCGGAGGGCTTACTAGTACCTTGGGGAATGAGCAGTTCTTC. This encodes CASSGGLTSTLGNEQFF. Filled out from reference TRBV7-2 and TRBJ2-1, the complete variable domain reads GAGVSQSPSNKVTEKGKDVELRCDPISGHTALYWYRQSLGQGLEFLIYFQGNSAPDKSGLPSDRFSAERTGGSVSTLTIQRTQQEDSAVYLCASSGGLTSTLGNEQFFGPGTRLTVL.

The V call is TRBV6-1, the J call TRBJ2-7; 8 bases match TRBD1. J was trimmed by 7 bases and V by 6 bases; bases with no gene match: 11. This CDR3 comprises 14 residues. Germline V gene data show CDR1 as MNHNS and CDR2 as SASEGT. In DNA form, the CDR3 reads TGTGCCAGCAGCGGGCCCGGACAGGGTAGGGAGCAGTACTTC. Encoded protein: CASSGPGQGREQYF.

The J gene is TRBJ1-1, the V gene TRBV27, with TRBD1 matching 9 bases. Trimming removed 7 bases from V and 1 base from J; junction bases left unmatched: 4. CDR1 and CDR2 (germline): MNHEY, SMNVEV (reference sequence). The CDR3 is 14 amino acids. The CDR3 is CASNLQGANTEAFF. Here the CDR3 DNA reads TGTGCCAGCAACCTACAGGGGGCGAACACTGAAGCTTTCTTT.

The V gene is TRBV19, the J gene TRBJ1-5; D is unclear. V gave up 3 bases and J gave up 5 bases, with 8 bases separating them. CDR1 is LNHDA and CDR2 is SQIVND in the germline V gene (reference sequence). The CDR3 spans 13 residues. In DNA, the CDR3 is TGTGCCAGTAGTATGGAGGTTGATCAGCCCCAGCATTTT. This gives the protein CASSMEVDQPQHF.

The chain is built from TRBV7-8 and TRBJ2-7; unclear D gene. The germline V gene has CDR1 SGHVS and CDR2 FQNEAQ. With 0 bases removed from V and 4 bases from J, the gap between germline ends came to 4 bases. This CDR3 has 12 residues. CDR3 amino acids: CASSLARYEQYF. The DNA for the CDR3 is TGTGCCAGCAGCTTAGCGCGGTACGAGCAGTACTTC.

The rearrangement links TRBV6-5 to TRBJ1-6; D not resolved. The V gene lost 5 bases and the J gene lost 8 bases, with 13 bases spanning the gap. CDR3 length equals 14 residues. Germline V gene data show CDR1 as MNHEY and CDR2 as SVGAGI. The CDR3 reads CASSPAGFDSPLHF. The CDR3 coding sequence is TGTGCCAGCAGTCCAGCGGGGTTTGATTCACCCCTCCACTTT.

The chain has TRBV5-6 and TRBJ2-1; D possibly uses TRBD1 or TRBD2 (6 bases each). The CDR3 length is 16 residues. CDR1 and CDR2 from the germline V gene are SGHDT and YYEEEE. The V end was cut by 7 bases, the J end by 0 bases, with 17 bases between. The CDR3 DNA is TGTGCCAGCGGCCTAGACGGGGGCAGCTCCTACAATGAGCAGTTCTTC. Residues: CASGLDGGSSYNEQFF.

The chain joins TRBV18 to TRBJ1-2; 8 nucleotides align to TRBD1. There are 12 residues in the CDR3. The V gene end was trimmed by 3 bases and the J gene end by 8 bases; junction bases not matched to a gene: 2. Germline V gives CDR1 KGHSH, CDR2 LQKENI. CDR3 sequence: CASSPDRAGYTF. The CDR3 coding sequence is TGTGCCAGCTCACCGGACAGGGCAGGCTACACCTTC.

The chain carries TRBV5-6 and TRBJ1-1; possible D gene TRBD1, 5 bases. In germline, CDR1 is SGHDT, CDR2 YYEEEE. Trimming pared 7 bases from V and 6 bases from J, leaving 22 bases between. The CDR3 sequence is 15 residues long. CDR3 protein: CASFLDVGKGSEAFF. The DNA for the CDR3 is TGTGCCAGCTTTTTGGATGTGGGAAAGGGGTCTGAAGCTTTCTTT. Variable domain in full (rest from reference TRBV5-6 and TRBJ1-1): DAGVTQSPTHLIKTRGQQVTLRCSPKSGHDTVSWYQQALGQGPQFIFQYYEEEERQRGNFPDRFSGHQFPNYSSELNVNALLLGDSALYLCASFLDVGKGSEAFFGQGTRLTVV.

The table lists this clone with a count of one. V and J are TRBV6-1 and TRBJ1-4; D is unclear. There are 17 residues in the CDR3. Trimming took 2 bases from V and 3 from J, leaving 16 bases between them. The germline V gene encodes CDR1 MNHNS and CDR2 SASEGT. Here the CDR3 reads CASSEWRELGSNEKLFF. CDR3 DNA: TGTGCCAGCAGTGAATGGAGGGAGTTAGGGTCTAATGAAAAACTGTTTTTT.